This T cell receptor beta chain was recorded in a study of blood T cell repertoires in COVID-19. The wider study: Spain, Italy and the United States supplied samples that represented acute and convalescent COVID-19.

Original handling: Estimated nucleated cell counts came from reference gene primer amplification. Using immunoSEQ multiplex PCR, the repertoire was profiled, and TCRdb retains in-frame clones only, with some absent. V and J calls and clone size are copied from that table; D and trimming were computed from the DNA. The sample has some 73,000 clones, around four fifths seen once. The table lists this clone with a few counts. The length of the CDR3 is 15 residues. V was shortened by 4 bases and J by 1 base, with 14 bases between the two germline ends. CDR1 is SGHNT, CDR2 YYREEE, per germline (reference sequence).

This receptor was obtained from a man aged 55 to 69 with acute or convalescent COVID-19. The specimen was peripheral blood. The genes are TRBV5-4 and TRBJ2-5; D may be TRBD1 (6 bases). CDR3 sequence reads: CASSTRQESQETQYF. CDR3 in DNA: TGTGCCAGCAGCACAAGACAGGAGAGCCAAGAGACCCAGTACTTC.